Shown below are 20 T cell receptor beta chains from a single sample sequenced in a study of cytomegalovirus exposure and HLA in healthy donors (dated by TCRdb to about 2017). Libraries were prepared through the immunoSEQ multiplex PCR assay. For the multiplex PCR, a mixture combining 60 forward primers for TCR Vbeta segments and 13 reverse primers for TCR Jbeta segments was used. Not all clones reach the TCRdb copy of this immuneACCESS table, which keeps in-frame sequences only. Checked studies attribute under half of the gap to unresolved V genes and leave the rest unexplained. The sample data list 180,000 or so clones, and over 75% of these were observed just once. About 9.3% of the sample belongs to the ten largest clones. The sample was PBMCs. All receptors come from a man aged 18 to 29 in good health and CMV-seropositive.

The gene calls are TRBV5-4 and TRBJ1-2; TRBD1 aligns across 11 bases. The CDR3 covers 17 residues. With V trimmed by 0 bases and J by 7 bases, 11 bases remained unmatched. From germline, CDR1 is SGHNT and CDR2 YYREEE (reference sequence). The CDR3 reads CASSLARADRGRAGYTF. The CDR3 DNA sequence: TGTGCCAGCAGCTTGGCCAGGGCGGACAGGGGGCGGGCTGGCTACACCTTC.

This chain uses TRBV5-1 with TRBJ1-1, with D unclear. The germline V gene has CDR1 SGHRS and CDR2 YFSETQ. V shed 0 bases and J shed 4 bases, with 28 bases lying between them. The CDR3 totals 20 residues. CDR3 DNA sequence: TGCGCCAGCAGCTTGGCCGGGAAGGAACTGATAAGAGCCAAGAGCACTGAAGCTTTCTTT. This translates into CASSLAGKELIRAKSTEAFF. Looking up the rest from reference TRBV5-1 and TRBJ1-1 gives the full variable domain: KAGVTQTPRYLIKTRGQQVTLSCSPISGHRSVSWYQQTPGQGLQFLFEYFSETQRNKGNFPGRFSGRQFSNSRSEMNVSTLELGDSALYLCASSLAGKELIRAKSTEAFFGQGTRLTVV.

This clone was counted once. The chain is built from TRBV9 and TRBJ1-3, with TRBD1 as a possible D gene (5 bases). The CDR3 is 15 residues long. Germline-derived CDR1 and CDR2 are SGDLS and YYNGEE. Trimming removed 0 bases at V and 4 bases at J, with 11 bases between. CDR3 nucleotides: TGTGCCAGCAGCGTAGCGCCAGGGCTAGGAAACACCATATATTTT. It specifies CASSVAPGLGNTIYF.

Comments on this clone: Germline and junction disagree at one end, which may indicate a read error. CDR3 in amino acids: CSSRGVTGELFF. The CDR3 region has the DNA TGTTCCAGCCGGGGGGTCACCGGGGAGCTGTTTTTT. The chain combines TRBV7-9 with TRBJ2-2; 7 bases fit TRBD2. The CDR3 is made up of 12 amino acids. Germline V gene sequence: CDR1 SEHNR, CDR2 FQNEAQ (reference sequence).

This chain links TRBV7-9 with TRBJ2-3, with 7 bases that match TRBD2. The CDR3 is 16 amino acids. Germline V gives CDR1 SEHNR, CDR2 FQNEAQ (reference sequence). The trim removed 5 bases at V and 0 bases at J, leaving 8 bases unmatched. The CDR3 reads CASSPLLATSTDTQYF. The CDR3 DNA follows: TGTGCCAGCAGCCCTCTACTAGCGACTAGCACAGATACGCAGTATTTT.

The chain uses TRBV7-8 and TRBJ2-5; 9 bases align to TRBD2. Germline trimming cut 1 base from V and 5 bases from J; bases unmatched to any gene: 8. This CDR3 spans 16 amino acids. The germline CDR1 and CDR2 sequences are SGHVS and FQNEAQ. CDR3 sequence reads: CASSLEPGTSRETQYF. DNA for the CDR3: TGTGCCAGCAGCTTAGAGCCCGGGACTAGCAGGGAGACCCAGTACTTC.

A single count supports this clone. The chain couples TRBV5-6 to TRBJ2-7, with D unclear. Trimming removed 2 bases from V and 5 bases from J, with 11 bases in between. CDR1 is SGHDT, CDR2 YYEEEE, per germline. The CDR3 consists of 13 residues. In nucleotides, the CDR3 is TGTGCCAGCAGCTTTAACGCCCCAGACGAGCAGTACTTC. Translated: CASSFNAPDEQYF.

The rearrangement uses TRBV7-2 and TRBJ2-4; 8 nucleotides match TRBD1. The V and J ends lost 5 bases and 1 base, in that order; junction bases with no gene match: 4. This CDR3 region has 15 residues. Germline V gene data show CDR1 as SGHTA and CDR2 as FQGNSA. The CDR3 reads CASSPRTGAKNIQYF. CDR3 sequence (DNA): TGTGCCAGCAGCCCCCGGACAGGGGCCAAAAACATTCAGTACTTC.

The J gene is TRBJ1-2, the V gene TRBV25-1; D gene unclear. V gave up 10 bases and J gave up 10 bases, with 13 bases separating them. Germline-derived CDR1 and CDR2 are MGHDK and SYGVNS. The CDR3 length is 10 residues. The CDR3 here is CATYLRNYTF. CDR3 sequence (DNA): TGTGCCACCTATCTGAGGAACTACACCTTC.

V usage is TRBV6-1 and J usage is TRBJ2-1, with a possible D match to TRBD2 (6 bases). Germline values: CDR1 MNHNS, CDR2 SASEGT. V was trimmed by 7 bases and J by 7 bases, leaving 17 bases between them. This CDR3 region has 14 residues. CDR3 sequence (DNA): TGTGCCAGCAAGGGGTCGGGACTTCTGAATGAGCAGTTCTTC. As protein: CASKGSGLLNEQFF.

This clone is a singleton in its sample. The chain is built from TRBV2 and TRBJ2-2; 9 bases fit TRBD1. Looked up from germline, CDR1 is SNHLY and CDR2 is FYNNEI. V trimming: 7 bases; J trimming: 3 bases; junction bases outside the gene matches: 6. The CDR3 extends over 15 amino acids. Written as DNA, the CDR3 is TGTGCCAGCACTCCGGGACAGGGCCACACCGGGGAGCTGTTTTTT. It translates to CASTPGQGHTGELFF.

Here the CDR3 reads CASSTQLAGTYEQYF. Here the CDR3 DNA reads TGTGCCAGTAGTACCCAACTAGCGGGGACTTACGAGCAGTACTTC. The chain recombines TRBV19 with TRBJ2-7, with TRBD2 identical over 10 bases. Trimming cost V 4 bases and J 4 bases; bases outside gene matches: 7. Germline CDR1 LNHDA, CDR2 SQIVND (reference sequence). This CDR3 spans 15 amino acids.

The chain has TRBV11-2 and TRBJ2-7, with TRBD1 matching over 7 bases. Trimming removed 1 base from V and 11 bases from J; junction bases left unmatched: 14. The CDR3 loop spans 15 amino acids. Germline CDR1 reads SGHAT; CDR2 reads FQNNGV. Here the CDR3 reads CASSLVSGTVPPEYF. CDR3 nucleotide sequence: TGTGCCAGCAGCTTAGTGTCGGGGACAGTCCCGCCTGAGTACTTC.

The rearrangement joins TRBV23-1 to TRBJ1-5; 9 nucleotides line up with TRBD1. TRBV23-1 is an ORF; its function is uncertain. The V segment lost 7 bases and the J segment 5 bases; nucleotides outside the gene matches: 12. This CDR3 spans 16 amino acids. CDR3 loop: CASTQDRDREYQPQHF. CDR3 nucleotide sequence: TGCGCCAGCACCCAGGACCGGGACAGGGAATATCAGCCCCAGCATTTT.

The genes are TRBV6-5 and TRBJ2-7; D perhaps matches TRBD2 (6 bases). The V end lost 6 bases, the J end lost 0 bases, and 12 bases lay between the germline ends. Germline V gene data show CDR1 as MNHEY and CDR2 as SVGAGI. The CDR3 runs 14 residues. The CDR3 coding sequence is TGTGCCAGCAGCTCCCCCGGGAGCTCCTACGAGCAGTACTTC. Translating it yields CASSSPGSSYEQYF.

This sequence joins TRBV5-4 and TRBJ1-4; TRBD1 matches 9 bases. This CDR3 has 16 residues. The germline V gene has CDR1 SGHNT and CDR2 YYREEE (reference sequence). V trimming: 4 bases; J trimming: 7 bases; junction bases outside the gene matches: 11. CDR3 region: CASSPGGQGLGEKLFF. The CDR3 bases are TGTGCCAGCAGCCCCGGGGGACAGGGATTGGGTGAAAAACTGTTTTTT.

The chain joins TRBV15 to TRBJ2-5, with D uncertain. The V gene lost 0 bases and the J gene lost 5 bases, with 13 bases spanning the gap. The CDR3 is 15 amino acids. The germline V gene encodes CDR1 LNHNV and CDR2 YYDKDF (reference sequence). In DNA, the CDR3 is TGTGCCACCAGCAGAGATCCAATGGGCCCGGAGACCCAGTACTTC. Amino acid sequence: CATSRDPMGPETQYF.

This chain connects TRBV7-6 to TRBJ2-5; 7 positions agree with TRBD2. The CDR3 consists of 15 residues. Germline V gives CDR1 SGHVS, CDR2 FNYEAQ. After removal of 2 bases from V and 1 base from J, the junction contained 4 bases not matched to a gene. The CDR3 bases are TGTGCCAGCAGCTTAATGAGCGGGACCCAAGAGACCCAGTACTTC. Translating it yields CASSLMSGTQETQYF.

This clone occurred a few times. The V gene is TRBV12-5, the J gene TRBJ2-3; 14 positions agree with TRBD2. This CDR3 spans 19 amino acids. With 1 base clipped from V and 1 base from J, the junction kept 7 bases outside the gene matches. Germline assignment: CDR1 LGHNT and CDR2 FRNRAP. CDR3 sequence: CASGLGRLAGGPGTDTQYF. In nucleotides, the CDR3 is TGTGCTAGTGGTTTGGGGCGACTAGCGGGGGGGCCGGGCACAGATACGCAGTATTTT.

This clone was observed a single time. The chain is built from TRBV5-6 and TRBJ2-7; tentatively, D is TRBD1 (6 bases). The CDR3 extends over 16 amino acids. V lost 0 bases, J lost 0 bases, and 13 bases lay in between. CDR1 is SGHDT, CDR2 YYEEEE, per germline. The CDR3 region has the DNA TGTGCCAGCAGCTTGGCCCGCAGGACAGTCTCCTACGAGCAGTACTTC. Residues: CASSLARRTVSYEQYF.